This section outlines one T cell receptor (beta chain) sequence together with its context. Its antigen is unidentified. TCRdb redid the calling of the 5' RACE reads with MiXCR, one entry per CDR3 protein. Of a few hundred thousand distinct CDR3 sequences listed, approximately 14% were seen once; the top ten hold around 20%. With 0 bases clipped from V and 0 bases from J, the junction kept 10 bases outside the gene matches. CDR3 length: 20 residues. The V gene's germline CDR1 is LNHNV and CDR2 YYDKDF (reference sequence). The sample originates from a study of T-cell memory formation after mild COVID-19. Study results and caveats: Clones shrinking from day 15 to 85 showed even CD4/CD8 mixes; later expanders tilted CD4+. Clones which contracted sat mainly in CM and EM if CD4+, and in EMRA if CD8+. The study detected some responding clones in pre-infection memory, suggesting cross-reactive memory joined.

This chain links TRBV15 with TRBJ2-2; 10 nucleotides agree with TRBD2. Sequencing was carried out using PBMCs or a T cell subset sorted from them (not recorded which). The source is a man aged 18 to 29 who had mild COVID-19 (a few samples of this study predate the infection). Cell type and time point are not known. CDR3 loop: CATSRDVASGGGSNTGELFF. The CDR3 DNA is TGTGCCACCAGCAGAGATGTGGCTAGCGGGGGAGGATCGAACACCGGGGAGCTGTTTTTT.